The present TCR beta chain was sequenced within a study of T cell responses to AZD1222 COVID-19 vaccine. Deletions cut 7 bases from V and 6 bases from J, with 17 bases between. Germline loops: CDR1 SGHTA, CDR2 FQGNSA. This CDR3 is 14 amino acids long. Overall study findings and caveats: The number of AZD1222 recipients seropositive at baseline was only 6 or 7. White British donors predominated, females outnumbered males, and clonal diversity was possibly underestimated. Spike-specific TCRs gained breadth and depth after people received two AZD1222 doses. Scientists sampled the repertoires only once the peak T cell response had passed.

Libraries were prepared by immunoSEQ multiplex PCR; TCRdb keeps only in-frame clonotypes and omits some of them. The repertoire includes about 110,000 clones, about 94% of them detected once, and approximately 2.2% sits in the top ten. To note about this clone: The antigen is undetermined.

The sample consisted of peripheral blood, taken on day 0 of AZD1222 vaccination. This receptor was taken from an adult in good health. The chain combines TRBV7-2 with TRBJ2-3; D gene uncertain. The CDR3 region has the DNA TGTGCCAGCATCGATCCGAGCGCTTCGGATACGCAGTATTTT. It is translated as CASIDPSASDTQYF.